These 22 T cell receptor beta chains originate from one sample sequenced in a study of neurological immune-mediated disorders. Each CDR3 protein is one row after TCRdb ran MiXCR on the 5' RACE reads. This sample has about 120,000 distinct CDR3 sequences; 3% to 3.5% occur once, and the top ten carry about 1.2%. The source material was PBMCs. These receptors were taken from a woman younger than 45 with multiple sclerosis.

This clonotype was detected many times. This chain links TRBV10-3 with TRBJ2-1, with 8 bases fitting TRBD1. This CDR3 has 17 residues. Trimming removed 7 bases from V and 6 bases from J; junction bases left unmatched: 17. CDR1 is ENHRY, CDR2 SYGVKD, per germline. The DNA of the CDR3 is TGTGCCATCACTCCAACCACCGGGACAGGTCGGAGCAATGAGCAGTTCTTC. Encoded protein: CAITPTTGTGRSNEQFF.

The table lists this clonotype with many counts. The V and J genes are TRBV4-3 and TRBJ1-1; D gene ambiguous. The CDR3 extends over 14 amino acids. Germline V gene sequence: CDR1 LGHNA, CDR2 YSLEER. Trimming pared 1 base from V and 4 bases from J, leaving 10 bases between. The CDR3 DNA sequence: TGCGCCAGCAGCCAAGGGAGGAGAGGCACTGAAGCTTTCTTT. This sequence encodes CASSQGRRGTEAFF.

This clonotype was recorded many times. This CDR3 is CASSLAESHGYTF. CDR3 bases: TGCGCCAGCAGCTTGGCCGAGAGCCATGGCTACACCTTC. The chain joins TRBV5-1 to TRBJ1-2; D remains ambiguous. The V gene's germline CDR1 is SGHRS and CDR2 YFSETQ. This CDR3 has 13 residues. Between the trimmed V and J ends, which lost 0 bases and 6 bases, there was a span of 9 bases. Based on the CDR3 plus reference TRBV5-1 and TRBJ1-2, the full variable domain is KAGVTQTPRYLIKTRGQQVTLSCSPISGHRSVSWYQQTPGQGLQFLFEYFSETQRNKGNFPGRFSGRQFSNSRSEMNVSTLELGDSALYLCASSLAESHGYTFGSGTRLTVV.

The chain recombines TRBV20-1 with TRBJ2-7, with TRBD1 matching over 8 bases. The germline V gene has CDR1 DFQATT and CDR2 SNEGSKA (reference sequence). This CDR3 spans 15 amino acids. Losses at the gene ends were 2 bases for V and 0 bases for J; bases not matched to a gene: 6. The CDR3 region is CSARPMGQASYEQYF. For the CDR3, the DNA is TGCAGTGCTAGACCAATGGGACAGGCCTCCTACGAGCAGTACTTC.

This clonotype was observed many times. The chain couples TRBV3-2 to TRBJ2-1; the D call of TRBD2 is as the table states it, not checked on the DNA. TRBV3-2 is reported as a pseudogene. This CDR3 spans 10 amino acids. CDR3 in DNA: TGTGCCAGCAGTCCCCTCCGGGGGTTCTTC. It specifies CASSPLRGFF.

This clonotype was seen at least ten times. The chain uses TRBV7-2 and TRBJ1-2, with TRBD1 matching 7 bases. Losses at the gene ends were 4 bases for V and 4 bases for J; bases not matched to a gene: 6. This CDR3 has 14 amino acids. Germline values: CDR1 SGHTA, CDR2 FQGNSA. The CDR3 region has the DNA TGTGCCAGCAGCTCCTTTGGACAGGCCTATGGCTACACCTTC. Translating gives CASSSFGQAYGYTF.

In its sample, this clonotype was seen a few times. This chain links TRBV19 with TRBJ2-1, with 8 nucleotides matching TRBD2. V trimming: 5 bases; J trimming: 4 bases; junction bases outside the gene matches: 4. The CDR3 has 14 residues. Germline CDR1 reads LNHDA; CDR2 reads SQIVND (reference sequence). The CDR3 DNA reads as TGTGCCAGTAGTGTGGGACTAGAATACAATGAGCAGTTCTTC. It is translated as CASSVGLEYNEQFF.

This clonotype was seen repeatedly, ten times or more. V gene TRBV9 combines with J gene TRBJ2-5; 8 bases are a match to TRBD2. The CDR3 runs to 16 residues. The V gene's germline CDR1 is SGDLS and CDR2 YYNGEE. V dropped 0 bases and J dropped 5; count of bases not matched to a gene: 9. The CDR3 here is CASSVGNTGGEETQYF. CDR3 coding DNA: TGTGCCAGCAGCGTAGGAAATACGGGAGGGGAGGAGACCCAGTACTTC.

This clonotype was observed many times. V is TRBV12-3 or TRBV12-4 and J is TRBJ1-5; D is unclear. Trimming cost V 2 bases and J 11 bases, with 19 bases left between them. The CDR3 extends over 15 amino acids. The CDR3 protein is CASSLSSFGFAAQHF. In DNA form, the CDR3 reads TGTGCCAGCAGTTTAAGTTCTTTCGGTTTTGCGGCCCAGCATTTT.

This clonotype was seen many times. The chain has TRBV20-1 and TRBJ2-7; 9 bases fit TRBD2. The CDR3 covers 12 residues. Germline V CDR1 and CDR2: DFQATT, SNEGSKA (reference sequence). The CDR3 reads CSSGTSWREQYF. In DNA form, the CDR3 reads TGCAGCTCCGGGACTAGCTGGCGGGAGCAGTACTTC.

CDR3 in DNA: TGTGCCAGCAGTTTCCGTCGACAGGAATCTAACTATGGCTACACCTTC. Protein sequence: CASSFRRQESNYGYTF. V gene TRBV6-6 combines with J gene TRBJ1-2; weak D call: TRBD1 (6 bases). The CDR3 is made up of 16 amino acids. The V and J ends lost 4 bases and 0 bases respectively, with 15 bases between them. Germline V gene sequence: CDR1 MNHNY, CDR2 SVGAGI (reference sequence).

This clonotype was seen repeatedly, ten times or more. The rearrangement uses TRBV7-8 and TRBJ2-5; 11 bases match TRBD2. V gave up 8 bases and J gave up 3 bases; unmatched junction bases: 11. The CDR3 is made up of 16 amino acids. Germline loops: CDR1 SGHVS, CDR2 FQNEAQ. The CDR3 loop reads CASSLGASGRKETQYF. Here the CDR3 DNA reads TGTGCCAGCTCCCTCGGGGCTAGCGGGAGGAAAGAGACCCAGTACTTC.

This clonotype was counted at least ten times. The CDR3 spells CATSERAANEKLFF. The CDR3 nucleotides read TGTGCCACCAGCGAACGGGCGGCTAATGAAAAACTGTTTTTT. The chain links TRBV15 to TRBJ1-4; D remains unclear. Trimming removed 5 bases at V and 3 bases at J, with 10 bases between. Looked up from germline, CDR1 is LNHNV and CDR2 is YYDKDF (reference sequence). The CDR3 consists of 14 residues.

This clonotype was detected ten times or more. The V gene is TRBV4-1, the J gene TRBJ1-6; TRBD1 agrees at 11 bases. Trimming cost V 0 bases and J 9 bases; bases outside gene matches: 7. The CDR3 consists of 17 residues. Germline V lookup: CDR1 MGHRA, CDR2 YSYEKL. The CDR3 nucleotides read TGCGCCAGCAGCCAAGATCCCGGGACAGGGGGTGCTTCACCCCTCCACTTT. Amino acids: CASSQDPGTGGASPLHF.

This clonotype was recorded many times. The CDR3 here is CASSSDRGGADTQYF. The CDR3 DNA is TGCGCCAGCAGCTCGGACCGAGGAGGGGCAGATACGCAGTATTTT. This chain uses TRBV5-1 with TRBJ2-3; a weak D match, TRBD2 (6 bases). Trimming left V 3 bases short and J 4 bases short, with 15 bases between. The CDR3 runs to 15 residues. Per germline, CDR1 SGHRS and CDR2 YFSETQ. Full variable domain (remainder filled in from reference TRBV5-1 and TRBJ2-3): KAGVTQTPRYLIKTRGQQVTLSCSPISGHRSVSWYQQTPGQGLQFLFEYFSETQRNKGNFPGRFSGRQFSNSRSEMNVSTLELGDSALYLCASSSDRGGADTQYFGPGTRLTVL.

This clonotype was counted between two and nine times. This could be a read error, since a much larger clone is one nucleotide away. J is TRBJ1-5 and V is TRBV5-6; D unresolved. This CDR3 comprises 16 residues. Germline V gene data show CDR1 as SGHDT and CDR2 as YYEEEE. CDR3 region: CASSLPAIYSNQPQNF. Here the CDR3 DNA reads TGTGCCAGCAGCTTGCCAGCGATCTATAGCAATCAGCCCCAGAATTTT.

The sample holds a few counts of this clonotype. The genes are TRBV12-3 or TRBV12-4 and TRBJ1-1, with 9 bases fitting TRBD1. The length of the CDR3 is 14 residues. The ends lost 6 bases at V and 4 bases at J; junction bases unmatched: 6. The CDR3 is CASRVGTGSTEAFF. The CDR3 nucleotides read TGTGCCAGCAGAGTCGGGACAGGGTCCACTGAAGCTTTCTTT.

This clonotype showed up many times. The V gene is TRBV29-1, the J gene TRBJ2-3, with TRBD2 matching 12 bases. Germline V lookup: CDR1 SQVTM, CDR2 ANQGSEA. The CDR3 runs 15 residues. J lost 4 bases, V lost 6 bases, and 8 bases had no gene match. The CDR3 sequence: CSVVTSGSPADTQYF. CDR3 nucleotides: TGCAGCGTGGTGACTAGCGGGAGCCCGGCAGATACGCAGTATTTT.

This clonotype was seen repeatedly, ten times or more. This chain uses TRBV7-2 with TRBJ2-7; D is possibly TRBD1 or TRBD2 (5 bases each). Germline loops: CDR1 SGHTA, CDR2 FQGNSA. With 2 bases removed from V and 2 bases from J, the gap between germline ends came to 13 bases. The CDR3 is made up of 15 amino acids. CDR3 loop: CASSLSRESPYEQYF. The CDR3 DNA sequence: TGTGCCAGCAGCTTAAGCAGGGAGTCTCCCTACGAGCAGTACTTC.

At least ten counts were recorded for this clonotype. The chain couples TRBV29-1 to TRBJ2-1; D may be TRBD1 (6 bases). Deletions cut 5 bases from V and 6 bases from J, with 8 bases between. The length of the CDR3 is 11 residues. CDR1 is SQVTM and CDR2 is ANQGSEA in the germline V gene. The CDR3 nucleotides are TGCAGCGTTACAGGGCCCAATGAGCAGTTCTTC. Translated, it gives CSVTGPNEQFF.

This clonotype was seen only a few times. In DNA form, the CDR3 reads TGTGCCAGCAGTCCCCCTGCCAGGGCCCCCTCTGGAAACACCATATATTTT. Residues: CASSPPARAPSGNTIYF. J is TRBJ1-3 and V is TRBV12-3 or TRBV12-4; tentative D call: TRBD1 (5 bases). With 5 bases removed from V and 0 bases from J, the gap between germline ends came to 17 bases. The CDR3 sequence is 17 residues long.

This clonotype was found many times. This chain uses TRBV7-6 with TRBJ2-7, with TRBD2 identical over 7 bases. This CDR3 is 13 amino acids long. CDR1 SGHVS and CDR2 FNYEAQ come from the germline V gene. V shed 5 bases and J 7 bases; nucleotides not matched to a gene: 8. The CDR3 coding sequence is TGTGCCAGCAGCCCGGGGGGAGAGCGGGAGCAGTACTTC. Translating it yields CASSPGGEREQYF.